The entry below describes one T cell receptor (beta chain). Which antigen it targets is not known. Base qualities are not recorded, but no much larger clone differs from it by a single base. Donors formed part of the validation cohort, which comprised 120 subjects and was distinct from the first cohort of 666 subjects. The data are from a study of cytomegalovirus exposure and HLA in healthy donors (dated by TCRdb to the late 2010s). Study-wide context: According to a later analysis, the 120 validation repertoires were produced on the same platform as the 666 repertoires of the first cohort. The study aimed to test whether cataloging public T cell receptors could reveal signatures of past pathogen exposure. Along with the roughly 710-subject first cohort, a separate validation cohort of around 120 different subjects was used. High-throughput TCR immunosequencing, statistical association of individual TCRs with disease status, and machine learning were combined to predict cytomegalovirus infection status.

What the authors observed across the whole study: In both the original and validation cohorts, the classifier was reported to diagnose cytomegalovirus status with high specificity and sensitivity. In the study, 164 TCR beta chains were listed as associated with cytomegalovirus. The validation cohort had no HLA typing available for a later analysis, so co-occurrence within that cohort was assessed over all 130 or so repertoires. A later analysis found that TCRs clustered in the first cohort also tended to co-occur in the approximately 120 validation repertoires, with 90% to 95% of cluster scores above 0. Across donors, most TCR sequences were observed very rarely, whereas some public TCRs were present in many individuals. The authors suggested that the approach could potentially be generalized to other disease states and immunological phenotypes. In vitro tests confirmed that a few of the cytomegalovirus-associated TCR beta chains recognize cytomegalovirus antigens.

The library was produced with the immunoSEQ multiplex PCR assay. In the paper's pipeline: To diagnose cytomegalovirus status from the catalog of TCR beta chain sequences, a statistical classification framework was built. TCRdb holds this immuneACCESS table with in-frame rearrangements only. Some clones are missing; in checked studies, unresolved V genes explain under half, and the rest has no known cause. That table supplies the V and J calls and clone size; D and trimming were determined from the DNA. Within this sample are some 230,000 clones, with 75% to 95% of them counted one time only. The top ten clones comprise 1.1% of the sample. This sequence originates from a woman aged 18-29 years in good health and CMV-seronegative. The sequencing input was PBMCs.

For the CDR3, the sequence is CASSGRNLQGAEEQYF. The nucleotide sequence is given as TGTGCCAGCAGTGGACGAAACCTACAGGGGGCGGAAGAGCAGTACTTC. This sequence uses TRBV6-1 and TRBJ2-7, with 9 bases aligning to TRBD1. CDR1 and CDR2, per the germline V gene, are MNHNS and SASEGT. The CDR3, cysteine through phenylalanine, is 16 amino acids long. Kept here is only the CDR3 DNA, which spans 48 bases and is read in frame from base 1. V loses 4 bases at its end and J loses 7 bases; junction bases beyond the gene matches: 14.